Below are 10 T cell receptor beta chains sequenced from a single sample in a study of somatic mutations in cytotoxic T cells in rheumatoid arthritis. Measured with immunoSEQ multiplex PCR; TCRdb has only the in-frame clones, and not every one. The sample has under 5,000 clones; around nine tenths are singletons. Sequencing was carried out using CD8+ T cells sorted from blood. These receptors came from a woman between 50 and 59 years old with rheumatoid arthritis.

The chain links TRBV5-1 to TRBJ1-1; 9 positions agree with TRBD1. The CDR3 is made up of 16 amino acids. Per germline, CDR1 SGHRS and CDR2 YFSETQ. Losses at the gene ends were 1 base for V and 4 bases for J; bases not matched to a gene: 8. The CDR3 coding sequence is TGCGCCAGCAGCTTGCGAACCGGGACAGGGTTCACTGAAGCTTTCTTT. It codes for CASSLRTGTGFTEAFF.

This sequence joins TRBV13 and TRBJ2-7, with D hard to call. CDR3 length: 12 residues. The V end was cut by 2 bases, the J end by 2 bases, with 4 bases between. Per germline, CDR1 PRHDT and CDR2 FYEKMQ (reference sequence). The CDR3 protein is CASSLNTYEQYF. Written as DNA, the CDR3 is TGTGCCAGCAGCTTAAATACCTACGAGCAGTACTTC.

The chain combines TRBV6-4 with TRBJ2-3; 10 bases are shared with TRBD2. Germline V CDR1 and CDR2: MRHNA, SNTAGT. The CDR3 consists of 16 residues. Trimming cost V 2 bases and J 0 bases; bases outside gene matches: 2. This chain's CDR3 is CASSDSGGASTDTQYF. The CDR3 DNA is TGTGCCAGCAGTGACAGCGGGGGGGCAAGCACAGATACGCAGTATTTT.

This clone has just one count. This rearrangement joins TRBV5-4 to TRBJ1-2, with 9 bases that match TRBD1. V lost 3 bases to trimming and J lost 2 bases; unmatched junction nucleotides: 8. Germline V CDR1 and CDR2: SGHNT, YYREEE (reference sequence). This CDR3 spans 16 amino acids. The CDR3 is CASSSDRGDINYGYTF. The CDR3, as DNA: TGTGCCAGCAGCTCGGACAGGGGTGATATCAACTATGGCTACACCTTC.

The chain combines TRBV5-1 with TRBJ2-3, with D unresolved. V lost 0 bases to trimming and J lost 6 bases, with 8 bases between them. The CDR3 extends over 13 amino acids. Germline V lookup: CDR1 SGHRS, CDR2 YFSETQ. The CDR3 DNA sequence: TGCGCCAGCAGCTTGGAGATTCGGGATACGCAGTATTTT. It is translated as CASSLEIRDTQYF.

The chain employs TRBV29-1 and TRBJ1-1; possibly TRBD1 for D (5 bases). CDR3 length equals 14 residues. Trimming took off 6 bases at V and 5 bases at J, with 19 bases between the two ends. The germline CDR1 and CDR2 sequences are SQVTM and ANQGSEA. CDR3 region: CSVHGEGRRTEAFF. For the CDR3, the DNA is TGCAGCGTACACGGGGAGGGGCGACGAACTGAAGCTTTCTTT.

The chain couples TRBV15 to TRBJ2-1; 8 bases are shared with TRBD2. CDR1 and CDR2 from the germline V gene are LNHNV and YYDKDF (reference sequence). The V segment lost 8 bases and the J segment 0 bases; nucleotides outside the gene matches: 3. The CDR3 is 14 amino acids. As DNA, the CDR3 is TGTGCCACCCGAGCGGGGGACTCCTACAATGAGCAGTTCTTC. This encodes CATRAGDSYNEQFF. Full variable domain (rest looked up from reference TRBV15 and TRBJ2-1): DAMVIQNPRYQVTQFGKPVTLSCSQTLNHNVMYWYQQKSSQAPKLLFHYYDKDFNNEADTPDNFQSRRPNTSFCFLDIRSPGLGDTAMYLCATRAGDSYNEQFFGPGTRLTVL.

Only a few counts were recorded for this clone. The rearrangement joins TRBV19 to TRBJ1-1; D perhaps matches TRBD1 (5 bases). This CDR3 has 13 amino acids. Per the germline V gene, CDR1 is LNHDA and CDR2 is SQIVND (reference sequence). Trimming removed 5 bases from V and 3 bases from J, with 10 bases in between. The DNA of the CDR3 is TGTGCCAGTAGTCCGGGACTTCACACTGAAGCTTTCTTT. Protein product: CASSPGLHTEAFF. Full variable domain (remainder filled in from reference TRBV19 and TRBJ1-1): DGGITQSPKYLFRKEGQNVTLSCEQNLNHDAMYWYRQDPGQGLRLIYYSQIVNDFQKGDIAEGYSVSREKKESFPLTVTSAQKNPTAFYLCASSPGLHTEAFFGQGTRLTVV.

This chain uses TRBV19 with TRBJ1-3; D is unclear. Trimming pared 8 bases from V and 0 bases from J, leaving 2 bases between. In germline, CDR1 is LNHDA, CDR2 SQIVND (reference sequence). The CDR3 covers 11 residues. The CDR3 here is CASYSGNTIYF. The CDR3 nucleotides read TGTGCCAGTTACTCTGGAAACACCATATATTTT.

CDR3 sequence reads: CASSDRQYNSPLHF. CDR3 bases: TGTGCCAGCAGCGACCGACAGTATAATTCACCCCTCCACTTT. This rearrangement joins TRBV6-5 to TRBJ1-6; perhaps TRBD1 as D (5 bases). The V gene lost 6 bases and the J gene lost 4 bases, with 10 bases spanning the gap. The CDR3 extends over 14 amino acids. The germline CDR1 and CDR2 sequences are MNHEY and SVGAGI.